Listed here are 8 T cell receptor beta chains from one sample, sequenced in a study of blood T cell repertoires in COVID-19. Clones were read by immunoSEQ multiplex PCR, and TCRdb kept only the in-frame ones, dropping some. The sample records 150,000 or so clones, about 86% being singletons. Input material: peripheral blood. These receptors were taken from a woman aged 65 to 85 with COVID-19, enrolled during active disease.

A word on this clone: Other DNA sequences in the same sample also yield this CDR3. V usage is TRBV7-2 and J usage is TRBJ1-2; tentatively, D is TRBD1 (6 bases). This CDR3 is built from 13 residues. Trimming removed 5 bases at V and 2 bases at J, with 9 bases between. From germline, CDR1 is SGHTA and CDR2 FQGNSA. CDR3 loop: CASSLQGNYGYTF. In DNA form, the CDR3 reads TGTGCCAGCAGCCTTCAGGGGAACTATGGCTACACCTTC.

The chain uses TRBV11-2 and TRBJ2-2, with 7 positions matching TRBD2. Germline CDR1 is SGHAT and CDR2 is FQNNGV. V was pared by 3 bases and J by 4 bases, with 5 bases of the junction left unmatched. The CDR3 length is 15 residues. CDR3 sequence reads: CASSFGGSFTGELFF. DNA for the CDR3: TGTGCCAGCAGCTTCGGGGGGTCGTTCACCGGGGAGCTGTTTTTT.

V gene TRBV15 combines with J gene TRBJ1-4; D remains ambiguous. CDR1 is LNHNV, CDR2 YYDKDF, per germline (reference sequence). The CDR3 runs 14 residues. Trimming stripped 0 bases from V and 4 bases from J, with 6 bases between. The CDR3 DNA is TGTGCCACCAGCAGAGACGGTATTAATGAAAAACTGTTTTTT. Translated: CATSRDGINEKLFF.

The V and J genes are TRBV5-4 and TRBJ2-5; D uncertain. The CDR3 has 13 residues. CDR1 and CDR2 (germline): SGHNT, YYREEE (reference sequence). Deletions cut 4 bases from V and 3 bases from J, with 10 bases between. This chain's CDR3 is CASSPPREETQYF. For the CDR3, the DNA is TGTGCCAGCAGCCCCCCCCGAGAAGAGACCCAGTACTTC. The variable domain in full, with the rest retrieved from reference TRBV5-4 and TRBJ2-5, is ETGVTQSPTHLIKTRGQQVTLRCSSQSGHNTVSWYQQALGQGPQFIFQYYREEENGRGNFPPRFSGLQFPNYSSELNVNALELDDSALYLCASSPPREETQYFGPGTRLLVL.

The rearrangement joins TRBV5-1 to TRBJ2-2; no firm D call. The V gene lost 4 bases and the J gene lost 2 bases, with 15 bases spanning the gap. Germline CDR1 SGHRS, CDR2 YFSETQ. The CDR3 is made up of 16 amino acids. The CDR3, as DNA: TGCGCCAGCAGCCCCAAACAGATTCAAAACACCGGGGAGCTGTTTTTT. Its protein product is CASSPKQIQNTGELFF. The whole variable domain, remainder taken from reference TRBV5-1 and TRBJ2-2, is KAGVTQTPRYLIKTRGQQVTLSCSPISGHRSVSWYQQTPGQGLQFLFEYFSETQRNKGNFPGRFSGRQFSNSRSEMNVSTLELGDSALYLCASSPKQIQNTGELFFGEGSRLTVL.

J is TRBJ2-2 and V is TRBV2, with TRBD2 identical over 10 bases. CDR3 length: 15 amino acids. V was clipped by 4 bases and J by 4 bases; unmatched bases: 3. The V gene's germline CDR1 is SNHLY and CDR2 FYNNEI. CDR3 nucleotide sequence: TGTGCCAGCAGTGGTCCTAGCGGGGGCACCGGGGAGCTGTTTTTT. It encodes CASSGPSGGTGELFF.

The chain combines TRBV28 with TRBJ1-4, with 9 bases that match TRBD1. The CDR3 covers 15 residues. Per germline, CDR1 MDHEN and CDR2 SYDVKM. The J segment lost 7 bases and the V segment lost 5 bases, leaving 8 bases of the junction unmatched. The CDR3 bases are TGTGCCAGCAGTACTCCGACAGGGGGGGGTGAAAAACTGTTTTTT. Amino acids: CASSTPTGGGEKLFF.

The chain employs TRBV9 and TRBJ2-3, with unresolved D. CDR1 SGDLS and CDR2 YYNGEE come from the germline V gene. Trimming left V 2 bases short and J 0 bases short, with 7 bases between. The CDR3 is made up of 14 amino acids. CDR3 nucleotide sequence: TGTGCCAGCAGCGTTTCTCCTAGCACAGATACGCAGTATTTT. Protein: CASSVSPSTDTQYF.